The 23 T cell receptor beta chains in this list originate from one sample, sequenced in a study of blood T cells in healthy people across ages. A second about 7 to 11 cycle PCR used barcoded and J-beta primers. From the 5' RACE reads, TCRdb called clonotypes with MiXCR, one entry per CDR3 protein. The table has about 1.5 million distinct CDR3 sequences, about 45% seen once. Sequencing used blood. The receptors derive from a woman between 18 and 29 years old in good health.

This clonotype was picked up a small number of times. J is TRBJ2-1 and V is TRBV28, with D perhaps being TRBD1 or TRBD2 (5 bases each). Germline lookup yields CDR1 MDHEN and CDR2 SYDVKM. The ends were cut back, 4 bases at V and 0 bases at J, with 13 bases in the middle. The CDR3 loop spans 16 amino acids. The chain's CDR3 is CASSSGGTSSYNEQFF. CDR3 DNA sequence: TGTGCCAGCAGTTCGGGTGGGACGAGCTCCTACAATGAGCAGTTCTTC.

This clonotype was picked up a small number of times. This CDR3 reads CASSQPWGEQYF. CDR3 DNA: TGTGCCAGCAGCCAACCCTGGGGCGAGCAGTACTTC. This chain uses TRBV6-2 or TRBV6-3 with TRBJ2-5; no definite D call. The last part of the DNA fits TRBJ2-7 better; the J call may be wrong. Per the germline V gene, CDR1 is MNHEY and CDR2 is SVGEGT. This CDR3 spans 12 amino acids.

The gene calls are TRBV4-3 and TRBJ2-5; D tentatively fits TRBD1 or TRBD2 (5 bases each). Trimming took 3 bases from V and 0 from J, leaving 11 bases between them. CDR3 length: 15 residues. Looked up from germline, CDR1 is LGHNA and CDR2 is YSLEER. CDR3 protein: CASSQGPLYQETQYF. Here the CDR3 DNA reads TGCGCCAGCAGCCAGGGACCGCTGTACCAAGAGACCCAGTACTTC.

The V and J genes are TRBV29-1 and TRBJ2-7; unclear D gene. This CDR3 comprises 13 residues. V was pared by 4 bases and J by 3 bases, with 13 bases between. The germline gives CDR1 SQVTM, CDR2 ANQGSEA. In DNA, the CDR3 is TGCAGCGTTGGCAGGAGCAGCTACTACGAGCAGTACTTC. Translated: CSVGRSSYYEQYF.

This clonotype occurred a few times. This sequence joins TRBV12-3 or TRBV12-4 and TRBJ1-5, with 7 bases matching TRBD1. The CDR3 extends over 13 amino acids. J was trimmed by 6 bases and V by 5 bases; bases with no gene match: 4. This CDR3 reads CASSDRAGQPQHF. The CDR3 bases are TGTGCCAGCAGTGACAGGGCAGGTCAGCCCCAGCATTTT.

Only a few counts were recorded for this clonotype. J is TRBJ2-1 and V is TRBV20-1; D is unclear. The CDR3 totals 13 residues. CDR1 is DFQATT, CDR2 SNEGSKA, per germline (reference sequence). Trimming took off 8 bases at V and 2 bases at J, with 13 bases between the two ends. CDR3 nucleotide sequence: TGCAGTCCCCTAGATGCGGCCTACAATGAGCAGTTCTTC. The encoded protein is CSPLDAAYNEQFF.

The chain links TRBV6-1 to TRBJ2-1, with TRBD1 matching 7 bases. Germline CDR1 MNHNS, CDR2 SASEGT. The CDR3 loop spans 13 amino acids. V trimming: 3 bases; J trimming: 10 bases; junction bases outside the gene matches: 6. The CDR3 sequence: CASSELDRDEQFF. CDR3 in DNA: TGTGCCAGCAGTGAGTTAGACAGGGACGAGCAGTTCTTC.

Only a few counts were recorded for this clonotype. This chain joins TRBV12-3 or TRBV12-4 and TRBJ2-3; D perhaps matches TRBD2 (5 bases). The CDR3 has 16 amino acids. V lost 5 bases, J lost 0 bases, and 15 bases lay in between. In DNA form, the CDR3 reads TGTGCCAGCAGTCAATCGTGGGGAGATAGCACAGATACGCAGTATTTT. It translates to CASSQSWGDSTDTQYF.

The gene calls are TRBV6-2 or TRBV6-3 and TRBJ2-1, with 7 bases fitting TRBD1. The better agreement between TRBJ2-7 and the DNA end casts doubt on the J call. Germline-derived CDR1 and CDR2 are MNHEY and SVGEGT. The CDR3 is made up of 15 amino acids. CDR3 nucleotide sequence: TGTGCCAGCAGACCGACAGGGAAAAGATTCAATGAGCAGTACTTC. It encodes CASRPTGKRFNEQYF.

The J gene is TRBJ2-1, the V gene TRBV14; D is uncertain. The CDR3 runs 17 residues. V was clipped by 1 base and J by 0 bases, with 13 bases between them. Germline lookup yields CDR1 SGHDN and CDR2 FVKESK. For the CDR3, the DNA is TGTGCCAGCAGCCAAGTTCACGGCCGAAGCTCCTACAATGAGCAGTTCTTC. Translating it yields CASSQVHGRSSYNEQFF.

This clonotype showed up just a few times. The V gene is TRBV5-5, the J gene TRBJ2-1; 9 nucleotides agree with TRBD2. The J segment lost 1 base and the V segment lost 9 bases, leaving 8 bases of the junction unmatched. The CDR3 spans 15 residues. CDR1 is SGHKS and CDR2 is YYEKEE in the germline V gene (reference sequence). In DNA form, the CDR3 reads TGTGCCACTAACCTAGCGGGAAGTTCCTACAATGAGCAGTTCTTC. It specifies CATNLAGSSYNEQFF.

This clonotype has only a few counts. This chain connects TRBV3-1 to TRBJ2-1, with TRBD2 identical over 11 bases. V shed 4 bases and J 9 bases; nucleotides not matched to a gene: 11. The CDR3 sequence is 16 residues long. The germline CDR1 and CDR2 sequences are LGHDT and YNNKEL (reference sequence). This chain's CDR3 is CASSPTLAGGGVEQFF. DNA of the CDR3: TGTGCCAGCAGCCCTACCCTAGCGGGAGGTGGGGTTGAGCAGTTCTTC.

A note on this clonotype: This may stem from a read error, because a much larger clone lies one nucleotide away. The rearrangement links TRBV15 to TRBJ2-1; a possible D gene is TRBD2 (5 bases). Germline-derived CDR1 and CDR2 are LNHNV and YYDKDF (reference sequence). The CDR3 extends over 13 amino acids. Trimming removed 2 bases from V and 7 bases from J, with 9 bases in between. The CDR3 region has the DNA TGTGCCACCAGCAGAAGTAGCGAGAATGAGCAGTTCTTC. It yields the protein CATSRSSENEQFF.

The chain employs TRBV9 and TRBJ2-2, with a tentative D call TRBD1 (5 bases). Trimming left V 0 bases short and J 4 bases short, with 7 bases between. Germline CDR1 is SGDLS and CDR2 is YYNGEE. The CDR3 covers 14 residues. Here the CDR3 reads CASSVGTSTGELFF. For the CDR3, the DNA is TGTGCCAGCAGCGTAGGGACAAGCACCGGGGAGCTGTTTTTT.

The chain combines TRBV7-2 with TRBJ2-1; 8 nucleotides align to TRBD1. Trimming took 4 bases from V and 0 from J; bases not matched to a gene: 5. The germline V gene encodes CDR1 SGHTA and CDR2 FQGNSA. There are 16 residues in the CDR3. CDR3 bases: TGTGCCAGCAGCTCCCGACAGGGGAGCTCCTACAATGAGCAGTTCTTC. It specifies CASSSRQGSSYNEQFF.

The V gene is TRBV5-1, the J gene TRBJ2-7; 8 bases map to TRBD1. This CDR3 is built from 13 residues. The germline gives CDR1 SGHRS, CDR2 YFSETQ. V lost 4 bases and J lost 9; bases outside the gene matches: 9. DNA of the CDR3: TGCGCCAGCAGCCCAGGGGGCTCGGAGGGGCAGTACTTC. This translates into CASSPGGSEGQYF.

The CDR3 DNA is TGTGCCAGCAGCGTACAGGACAATCAGCCCCAGCATTTT. Protein: CASSVQDNQPQHF. The chain has TRBV9 and TRBJ1-5; D is unclear. CDR3 size: 13 residues. With 1 base removed from V and 3 bases from J, the gap between germline ends came to 5 bases. Germline assignment: CDR1 SGDLS and CDR2 YYNGEE.

The genes are TRBV6-2 or TRBV6-3 and TRBJ2-5; TRBD2 agrees at 7 bases. The J call may be incorrect, as the DNA end agrees better with TRBJ2-7. CDR1 and CDR2 from the germline V gene are MNHEY and SVGEGT. CDR3 length equals 15 residues. The CDR3 nucleotides read TGTGCCAGCAGTCCTGCGGGAGTCGAAATCTCCGAGCAGTACTTC. This codes for CASSPAGVEISEQYF.

There are many counts of this clonotype. The chain couples TRBV11-1 to TRBJ1-1; tentatively, D is TRBD1 (6 bases). The germline gives CDR1 SGHAT, CDR2 FQDESV (reference sequence). There are 13 residues in the CDR3. With 4 bases removed from V and 1 base from J, the gap between germline ends came to 7 bases. The CDR3 nucleotides read TGTGCCAGCAGCTCAGGGGAGAACACTGAAGCTTTCTTT. Its translation is CASSSGENTEAFF.

The chain carries TRBV6-1 and TRBJ2-5; D perhaps matches TRBD2 (6 bases). CDR1 is MNHNS, CDR2 SASEGT, per germline. This CDR3 has 13 amino acids. V lost 8 bases to trimming and J lost 2 bases, with 12 bases between them. The CDR3 nucleotides read TGTGCCAGCGGCGTGACTAGACAAGAGACCCAGTACTTC. Residues: CASGVTRQETQYF.

The V gene is TRBV25-1, the J gene TRBJ1-2; 11 nucleotides match TRBD1. V was clipped by 6 bases and J by 7 bases; unmatched bases: 4. Germline V gene data show CDR1 as MGHDK and CDR2 as SYGVNS. This CDR3 comprises 13 residues. CDR3 coding DNA: TGTGCCAGCAGGAAGGGGACAGGGGGTGGCTACACCTTC. It yields the protein CASRKGTGGGYTF.

This clonotype was observed a handful of times. V usage is TRBV6-6 and J usage is TRBJ2-2, with D tentatively TRBD2 (6 bases). CDR1 MNHNY and CDR2 SVGAGI come from the germline V gene (reference sequence). Between the trimmed V and J ends, which lost 2 bases and 3 bases, there was a span of 10 bases. The CDR3 is 15 residues long. The CDR3 sequence: CASSYAGQDTGELFF. CDR3 DNA: TGTGCCAGCAGTTACGCGGGGCAGGACACCGGGGAGCTGTTTTTT.

This rearrangement joins TRBV4-3 to TRBJ2-1; D remains ambiguous. The CDR3 has 14 residues. Germline V lookup: CDR1 LGHNA, CDR2 YSLEER. V lost 0 bases to trimming and J lost 10 bases, with 13 bases between them. As DNA, the CDR3 is TGCGCCAGCAGCCAAGATCCCCTGTCTCGGGAGCAGTTCTTC. This encodes CASSQDPLSREQFF.